This TCR beta chain was identified in a study of T cell responses to AZD1222 COVID-19 vaccine. The study, taken as a whole, reports: Mostly white British, mostly female donors; authors suggested clonal diversity may be underestimated.

Germline-derived CDR1 and CDR2 are MNHEY and SVGAGI. Trimming took off 2 bases at V and 3 bases at J, with 10 bases between the two ends. The CDR3 contains 14 residues. Details on this clone: Its antigen is currently unknown.

Clones were read by immunoSEQ multiplex PCR, and TCRdb kept only the in-frame ones, dropping some. The repertoire holds under 170,000 clones, more than 85% seen once, with approximately 3.5% in the top ten. The chain couples TRBV6-5 to TRBJ2-5; D unclear. The specimen comprised peripheral blood, sampled 28 days after the second AZD1222 dose. The TCR originated in an adult who received the AZD1222 COVID-19 vaccine. DNA for the CDR3: TGTGCCAGCAGTTACGGGATCACGGAAGAGACCCAGTACTTC. It yields the protein CASSYGITEETQYF.